This T cell receptor (beta chain) emerged from a study of T cell responses to AZD1222 COVID-19 vaccine. The overall study: Researchers grouped second doses given at about 4 or about 12 weeks into one pool.

TCRdb keeps only in-frame clones here, not all; method: immunoSEQ multiplex PCR. The sample gives under 200,000 clones, about 90% of which show up once; 5.5% is in the top ten. This clone was seen ten or more times. The antigen is unknown. Germline V CDR1 and CDR2: MDHEN, SYDVKM. The CDR3 covers 14 residues. Trimming stripped 5 bases from V and 3 bases from J, with 11 bases between. Overall study results and limits: Baseline testing showed seropositivity in only five to seven AZD1222 recipients. Clonal diversity may have been underestimated in mostly white British donors. Across spike, vaccine-associated CD4 TCRs were found, dominant at 160-218 and 743-854.

The sequencing here drew on peripheral blood, taken on day 0 of AZD1222 vaccination. The TCR was taken from an adult in good health. The chain joins TRBV28 to TRBJ1-5; D remains unclear. The CDR3 here is CASSPTVSNQPQHF. DNA for the CDR3: TGTGCCAGCAGTCCAACGGTTTCCAATCAGCCCCAGCATTTT.